These 17 T cell receptor beta chains share one sample of origin, sequenced in a study of beta chain features in type 1 diabetes listed by TCRdb under 2018. Findings and caveats that apply to the study as a whole: In all four CD4+ subsets, TCRB CDR3 length was moderately but significantly shorter in type 1 diabetes patients.

The library was produced with the immunoSEQ multiplex PCR assay. The entire isolated RNA was reverse transcribed using the High Capacity cDNA Reverse Transcription Kit, and thus expressed TCRB transcripts were sequenced. Imported from immuneACCESS, the table was reduced by TCRdb to in-frame sequences with V and J called. These copies leave out some clones; in studies compared against another copy, an unresolved V gene accounts for under half, and the cause of the remainder is not known. This sample gives 300,000 to 400,000 clones in total; 8% to 10% of them show up just once. The top ten constitute 0.6% of the sample. No antigen has been assigned to these receptors. The specimen sequenced was central memory CD4+ T cells from blood. All receptors come from a man younger than 45 with type 1 diabetes.

The rearrangement joins TRBV27 to TRBJ1-6, with TRBD1 matching over 9 bases. V was pared by 6 bases and J by 13 bases, with 16 bases of the junction left unmatched. This CDR3 region has 16 residues. Germline CDR1 is MNHEY and CDR2 is SMNVEV (reference sequence). The CDR3 coding sequence is TGTGCCAGCAGGTTCTCGGGGGACAGGGCCACCACCCCCCTCCACTTT. Translating gives CASRFSGDRATTPLHF.

The rearrangement links TRBV7-8 to TRBJ1-1; D unresolved. The CDR3 is 11 residues long. Germline V gene sequence: CDR1 SGHVS, CDR2 FQNEAQ. Trimming pared 7 bases from V and 2 bases from J, leaving 5 bases between. CDR3 bases: TGTGCCAGCATCCTAAACACTGAAGCTTTCTTT. Amino acid sequence: CASILNTEAFF.

This clone was seen at least ten times. The genes are TRBV28 and TRBJ2-2, with D possibly TRBD1 on 6 matching bases. CDR1 is MDHEN, CDR2 SYDVKM, per germline. V was cut by 5 bases and J by 5 bases, with 12 bases left in between. The CDR3 consists of 14 residues. CDR3: CASSAGTLTGELFF. The CDR3 DNA follows: TGTGCCAGCAGTGCCGGGACACTTACCGGGGAGCTGTTTTTT.

This rearrangement joins TRBV7-2 to TRBJ1-2, with 8 bases identical to TRBD1. Trimming took 3 bases from V and 4 from J; bases not matched to a gene: 4. The CDR3 loop spans 14 amino acids. The germline V gene encodes CDR1 SGHTA and CDR2 FQGNSA. CDR3 protein: CASSFSGGLYGYTF. CDR3 coding DNA: TGTGCCAGCAGCTTCTCAGGGGGCCTCTATGGCTACACCTTC.

This chain links TRBV5-1 with TRBJ2-3; D may be TRBD1 (6 bases). CDR1 and CDR2 (germline): SGHRS, YFSETQ. With 2 bases removed from V and 4 bases from J, the gap between germline ends came to 11 bases. CDR3 length: 14 residues. The CDR3 region is CASSLQGGSDTQYF. The DNA of the CDR3 is TGCGCCAGCAGCTTACAGGGTGGGTCAGATACGCAGTATTTT.

This clone was counted between two and nine times. The chain uses TRBV7-2 and TRBJ1-2; TRBD1 agrees at 10 bases. The CDR3 spans 16 residues. Trimming cost V 4 bases and J 8 bases; bases outside gene matches: 13. Germline CDR1 and CDR2: SGHTA and FQGNSA. CDR3 DNA: TGTGCCAGCAGCTACAGGCGGACAGGGGGTTTCCGAGGCTACACCTTC. It specifies CASSYRRTGGFRGYTF. Based on the CDR3 plus reference TRBV7-2 and TRBJ1-2, the full variable domain is GAGVSQSPSNKVTEKGKDVELRCDPISGHTALYWYRQSLGQGLEFLIYFQGNSAPDKSGLPSDRFSAERTGGSVSTLTIQRTQQEDSAVYLCASSYRRTGGFRGYTFGSGTRLTVV.

V gene TRBV7-9 combines with J gene TRBJ2-5; possibly TRBD2 for D (6 bases). V dropped 1 base and J dropped 6 bases, with 21 bases sitting between them. The CDR3 extends over 17 amino acids. CDR1 and CDR2 from the germline V gene are SEHNR and FQNEAQ (reference sequence). In nucleotides, the CDR3 is TGTGCCAGCAGCTTAGAGTTCCGCCCGTCGGGAGAAAAGACCCAGTACTTC. It is translated as CASSLEFRPSGEKTQYF. The full variable domain, with the rest looked up from reference TRBV7-9 and TRBJ2-5, is DTGVSQNPRHKITKRGQNVTFRCDPISEHNRLYWYRQTLGQGPEFLTYFQNEAQLEKSRLLSDRFSAERPKGSFSTLEIQRTEQGDSAMYLCASSLEFRPSGEKTQYFGPGTRLLVL.

The genes are TRBV27 and TRBJ2-5; 7 nucleotides match TRBD2. J lost 5 bases, V lost 4 bases, and 4 bases had no gene match. The CDR3 runs 13 residues. Germline V gene lookup returns CDR1 MNHEY and CDR2 SMNVEV (reference sequence). Here the CDR3 DNA reads TGTGCCAGCAGTTACTGGCGGGGGGAGACCCAGTACTTC. Amino acids: CASSYWRGETQYF.

The chain employs TRBV6-5 and TRBJ1-6, with 10 positions matching TRBD1. CDR1 and CDR2 (germline): MNHEY, SVGAGI. This CDR3 has 16 residues. The junction had 8 bases not matched to a gene; V was cut back by 3 bases and J by 9 bases. The CDR3 bases are TGTGCCAGCAGTTATACGACCCGGGACAGGGGTTCACCCCTCCACTTT. Amino acids: CASSYTTRDRGSPLHF.

This chain uses TRBV7-2 with TRBJ1-3; no firm D call. V dropped 7 bases and J dropped 4 bases, with 17 bases sitting between them. The CDR3 has 15 residues. CDR1 is SGHTA and CDR2 is FQGNSA in the germline V gene. CDR3 nucleotides: TGTGCCAGCACCACTCCCGCCGGAGCCGGAAACACCATATATTTT. Its protein product is CASTTPAGAGNTIYF.

This clone was seen more than once but under ten times. The gene calls are TRBV7-2 and TRBJ2-1, with 11 bases matching TRBD2. CDR3 length equals 16 residues. CDR1 is SGHTA and CDR2 is FQGNSA in the germline V gene. After removal of 3 bases from V and 7 bases from J, the junction contained 8 bases not matched to a gene. CDR3 DNA sequence: TGTGCCAGCAGCTTGGATCGACTAGCGGGAATAAATGAGCAGTTCTTC. This sequence encodes CASSLDRLAGINEQFF.

The chain couples TRBV27 to TRBJ2-7, with TRBD1 matching over 11 bases. The CDR3 has 14 amino acids. The germline V gene encodes CDR1 MNHEY and CDR2 SMNVEV (reference sequence). V lost 5 bases, J lost 6 bases, and 6 bases stayed unmatched. The CDR3 bases are TGTGCCAGCAGTCCCGGGACAGGGGGTCGCGAGCAGTACTTC. Protein product: CASSPGTGGREQYF.

This clone was seen repeatedly, ten times or more. This rearrangement joins TRBV6-1 to TRBJ2-7; a weak D match, TRBD1 (6 bases). Trimming shortened V by 7 bases and J by 7 bases, and 23 bases separated the two germline ends. CDR1 is MNHNS, CDR2 SASEGT, per germline. This CDR3 spans 15 amino acids. The CDR3 sequence: CASMTPGQSTREQYF. CDR3 nucleotides: TGTGCCAGCATGACCCCCGGACAGTCTACTAGGGAGCAGTACTTC.

V is TRBV6-5 and J is TRBJ2-2, with 7 positions matching TRBD1. CDR3 length: 14 amino acids. Per the germline V gene, CDR1 is MNHEY and CDR2 is SVGAGI. With V trimmed by 10 bases and J by 5 bases, 10 bases remained unmatched. The CDR3 sequence: CAIQRDSRTGELFF. CDR3 DNA sequence: TGTGCCATTCAAAGGGACAGCCGAACCGGGGAGCTGTTTTTT.

The chain is built from TRBV27 and TRBJ2-7; D uncertain. Germline V gene data show CDR1 as MNHEY and CDR2 as SMNVEV (reference sequence). V lost 5 bases to trimming and J lost 2 bases, with 19 bases between them. This CDR3 is built from 16 residues. This chain's CDR3 is CASSLNYDTAPYEQYF. DNA of the CDR3: TGTGCCAGCAGTCTAAACTACGACACCGCCCCCTACGAGCAGTACTTC.

V usage is TRBV5-1 and J usage is TRBJ1-2; 7 nucleotides match TRBD1. Germline values: CDR1 SGHRS, CDR2 YFSETQ. The CDR3 is 13 residues long. J was trimmed by 6 bases and V by 4 bases; bases with no gene match: 6. In nucleotides, the CDR3 is TGCGCCAGCAGCCAGACAGGGAGGGATGGCTACACCTTC. This encodes CASSQTGRDGYTF. Based on the CDR3 plus reference TRBV5-1 and TRBJ1-2, the full variable domain is KAGVTQTPRYLIKTRGQQVTLSCSPISGHRSVSWYQQTPGQGLQFLFEYFSETQRNKGNFPGRFSGRQFSNSRSEMNVSTLELGDSALYLCASSQTGRDGYTFGSGTRLTVV.

This clone was found a few times. The chain joins TRBV18 to TRBJ2-7; D unresolved. This CDR3 is 13 amino acids long. CDR1 and CDR2 from the germline V gene are KGHSH and LQKENI. V was clipped by 2 bases and J by 2 bases, with 7 bases between them. DNA of the CDR3: TGTGCCAGCTCACCAGGAGAGGCCTACGAGCAGTACTTC. Translation: CASSPGEAYEQYF.